This T cell receptor beta chain was obtained from a study of T cells in narcolepsy. Study information: Healthy controls were enrolled alongside patients with narcolepsy type 1 or type 2.

General study findings and limits: HCRT-specific and TRIB2-specific autoreactive clonotypes appeared among same-patient CSF and blood CD4+ clonotypes. Healthy controls reportedly lacked the autoreactive clonotypes serially found in patients' blood. No autoreactive T cell clone sequences appeared in some memory CD4+ repertoires.

This clone showed up just once. As yet, its antigen is unknown. Sequenced by immunoSEQ multiplex PCR; TCRdb stores in-frame clones only, minus some. The sample lists some 13,000 clones, approximately 88% occurring once. Trimming removed 6 bases at V and 0 bases at J, with 17 bases between. This CDR3 comprises 17 residues. Germline V CDR1 and CDR2: SGHTA, FQGTGA. The chain uses TRBV7-3 and TRBJ2-2; D gene ambiguous. The specimen was CD45RA- memory CD4+ T cells from PBMCs. This sequence was found in a human donor with narcolepsy. DNA of the CDR3: TGTGCCAGCAGATCCGAGACGGGTACCACGAACACCGGGGAGCTGTTTTTT. It translates to CASRSETGTTNTGELFF.